These 7 T cell receptor beta chains were all obtained from the same sample, sequenced in a study of CXCR3-negative and CXCR3-positive naive CD8 T cells. Each TRB cDNA library was prepared by 5' RACE (with UMI labels). TCRdb reanalyzed the 5' RACE reads and collapses them to one entry per CDR3 protein, without DNA. Its table records about 130,000 distinct CDR3 sequences. The sample taken for sequencing was naive CXCR3- CD8+ T cells from blood. Subset indicated: CD45RO-CCR7+CD27+CD95- naive CD8+ T cells lacking CXCR3 (TNR3-). The receptors were sampled from a human donor in good health. Some clones in this sample may be carry-over from other donors' samples.

This chain joins TRBV29-1 and TRBJ2-2. Germline CDR1 SQVTM, CDR2 ANQGSEA. This CDR3 spans 12 amino acids. The CDR3 loop reads CSVVGVGGELFF.

V gene TRBV6-6 combines with J gene TRBJ2-1; TCRdb's D call of TRBD2 is untestable without DNA. The CDR3 consists of 13 residues. Germline values: CDR1 MNHNY, CDR2 SVGAGI (reference sequence). CDR3 amino acids: CASAPLAGGEQFF.

This chain joins TRBV6-2 or TRBV6-3 and TRBJ2-2; the D call from TCRdb, TRBD2, cannot be confirmed without DNA. Per the germline V gene, CDR1 is MNHEY and CDR2 is SVGEGT. This CDR3 is 15 amino acids long. CDR3 region: CASSFGQLGTGELFF.

The chain joins TRBV19 to TRBJ2-7. Germline V CDR1 and CDR2: LNHDA, SQIVND (reference sequence). CDR3 length: 13 amino acids. The CDR3 protein is CASSLRQDYEQYF. Complete variable domain (other parts from reference TRBV19 and TRBJ2-7): DGGITQSPKYLFRKEGQNVTLSCEQNLNHDAMYWYRQDPGQGLRLIYYSQIVNDFQKGDIAEGYSVSREKKESFPLTVTSAQKNPTAFYLCASSLRQDYEQYFGPGTRLTVT.

V usage is TRBV10-3 and J usage is TRBJ2-1; lacking DNA, the TRBD2 call made by TCRdb goes unchecked. Germline V gives CDR1 ENHRY, CDR2 SYGVKD. This CDR3 is 16 amino acids long. The chain's CDR3 is CAISVWLAGASNEQFF.

The rearrangement joins TRBV28 to TRBJ2-7. There are 16 residues in the CDR3. Per the germline V gene, CDR1 is MDHEN and CDR2 is SYDVKM. Here the CDR3 reads CASSTNIGQGVLEQYF.

The J gene is TRBJ2-7, the V gene TRBV27. The length of the CDR3 is 14 residues. Germline values: CDR1 MNHEY, CDR2 SMNVEV (reference sequence). CDR3 residues: CASSSFREPYEQYF.